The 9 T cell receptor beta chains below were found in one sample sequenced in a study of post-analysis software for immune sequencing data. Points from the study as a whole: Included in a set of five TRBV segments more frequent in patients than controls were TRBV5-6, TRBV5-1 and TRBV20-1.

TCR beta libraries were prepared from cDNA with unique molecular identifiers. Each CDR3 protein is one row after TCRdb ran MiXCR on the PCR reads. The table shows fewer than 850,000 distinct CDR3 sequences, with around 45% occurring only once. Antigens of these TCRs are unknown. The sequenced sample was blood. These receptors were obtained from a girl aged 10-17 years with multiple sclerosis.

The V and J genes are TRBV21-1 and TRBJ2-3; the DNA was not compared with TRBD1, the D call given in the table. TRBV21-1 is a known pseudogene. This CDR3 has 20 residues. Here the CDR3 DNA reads TGTGCCAGCAGCAAAGGGGTCCCGGAGTCCAAGGGGGCGCGTCCAGATACGCAGTATTTT. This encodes CASSKGVPESKGARPDTQYF.

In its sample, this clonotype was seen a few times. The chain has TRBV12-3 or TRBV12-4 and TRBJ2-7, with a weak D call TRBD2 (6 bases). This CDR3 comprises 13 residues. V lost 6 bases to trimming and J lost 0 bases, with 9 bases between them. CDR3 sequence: CASRAGISYEQYF. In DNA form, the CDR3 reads TGTGCCAGCAGGGCGGGGATCTCCTACGAGCAGTACTTC.

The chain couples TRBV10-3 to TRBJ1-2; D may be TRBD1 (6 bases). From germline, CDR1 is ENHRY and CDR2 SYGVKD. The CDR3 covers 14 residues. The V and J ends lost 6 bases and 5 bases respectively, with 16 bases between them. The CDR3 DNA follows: TGTGCCATCAGGCCACAAGGGGGGGTATATGGCTACACCTTC. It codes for CAIRPQGGVYGYTF.

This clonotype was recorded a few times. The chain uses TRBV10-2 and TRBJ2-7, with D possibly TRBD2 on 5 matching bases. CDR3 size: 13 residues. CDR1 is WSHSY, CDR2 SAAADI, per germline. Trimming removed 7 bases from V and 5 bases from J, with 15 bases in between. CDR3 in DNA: TGCGCCAGCATACGCGGCTCCGGGGACGAGCAGTACTTC. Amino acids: CASIRGSGDEQYF.

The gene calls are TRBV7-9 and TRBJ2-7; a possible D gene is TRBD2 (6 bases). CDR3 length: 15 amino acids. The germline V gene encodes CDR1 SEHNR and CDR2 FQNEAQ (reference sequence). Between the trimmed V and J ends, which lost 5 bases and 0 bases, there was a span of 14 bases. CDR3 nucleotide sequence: TGTGCCAGCAGCCAACTTAGCGGAACCTCCTACGAGCAGTACTTC. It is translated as CASSQLSGTSYEQYF. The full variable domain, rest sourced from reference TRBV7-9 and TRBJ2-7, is DTGVSQNPRHKITKRGQNVTFRCDPISEHNRLYWYRQTLGQGPEFLTYFQNEAQLEKSRLLSDRFSAERPKGSFSTLEIQRTEQGDSAMYLCASSQLSGTSYEQYFGPGTRLTVT.

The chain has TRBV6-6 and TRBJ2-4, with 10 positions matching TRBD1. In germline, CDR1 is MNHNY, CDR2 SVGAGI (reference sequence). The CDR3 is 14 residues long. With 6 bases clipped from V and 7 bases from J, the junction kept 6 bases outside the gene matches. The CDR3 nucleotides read TGTGCCAGCAGCCCCAGACAGGGGGCGAACATTCAGTACTTC. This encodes CASSPRQGANIQYF.

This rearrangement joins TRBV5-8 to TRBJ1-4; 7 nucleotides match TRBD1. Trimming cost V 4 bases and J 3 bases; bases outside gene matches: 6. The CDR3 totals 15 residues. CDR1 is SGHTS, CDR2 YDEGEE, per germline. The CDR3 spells CASSREGASNEKLFF. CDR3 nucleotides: TGTGCCAGCAGCCGTGAGGGGGCATCTAATGAAAAACTGTTTTTT.

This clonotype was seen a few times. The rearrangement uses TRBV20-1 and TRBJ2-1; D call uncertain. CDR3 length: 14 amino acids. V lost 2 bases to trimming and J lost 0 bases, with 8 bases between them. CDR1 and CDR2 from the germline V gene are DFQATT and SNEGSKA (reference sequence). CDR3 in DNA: TGCAGTGCTAGATGGGGTAGCTCCTACAATGAGCAGTTCTTC. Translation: CSARWGSSYNEQFF.

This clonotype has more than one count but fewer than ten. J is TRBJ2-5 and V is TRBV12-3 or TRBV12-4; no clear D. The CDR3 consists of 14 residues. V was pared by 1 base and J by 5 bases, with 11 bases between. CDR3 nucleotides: TGTGCCAGCAGTTTAGTAGCCCTCCCGGAGACCCAGTACTTC. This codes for CASSLVALPETQYF.